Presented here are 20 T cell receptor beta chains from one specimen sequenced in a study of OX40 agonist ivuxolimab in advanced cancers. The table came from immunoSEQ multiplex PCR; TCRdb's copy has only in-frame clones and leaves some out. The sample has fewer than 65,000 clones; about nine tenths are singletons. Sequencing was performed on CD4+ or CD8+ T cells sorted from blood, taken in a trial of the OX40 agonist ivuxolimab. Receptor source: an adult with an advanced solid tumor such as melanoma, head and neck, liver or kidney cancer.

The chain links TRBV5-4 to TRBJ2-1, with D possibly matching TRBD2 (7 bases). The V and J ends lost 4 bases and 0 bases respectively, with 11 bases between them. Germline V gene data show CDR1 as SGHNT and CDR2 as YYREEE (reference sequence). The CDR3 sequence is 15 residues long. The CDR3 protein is CASSARGASYNEQFF. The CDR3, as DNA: TGTGCCAGCAGCGCCCGGGGGGCCTCCTACAATGAGCAGTTCTTC.

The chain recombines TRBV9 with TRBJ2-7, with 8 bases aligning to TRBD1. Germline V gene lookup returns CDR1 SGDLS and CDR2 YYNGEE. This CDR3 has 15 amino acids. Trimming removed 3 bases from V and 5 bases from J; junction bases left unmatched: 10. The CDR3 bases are TGTGCCAGCAGCGCCGAGCGACAGGGGCGGAACGAGCAGTACTTC. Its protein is CASSAERQGRNEQYF.

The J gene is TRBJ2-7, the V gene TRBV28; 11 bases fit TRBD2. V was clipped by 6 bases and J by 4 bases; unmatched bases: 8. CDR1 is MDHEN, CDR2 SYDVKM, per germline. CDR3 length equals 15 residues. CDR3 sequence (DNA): TGTGCCAGCAGCGGTAGCGGGAGGGCCCTGTACGAGCAGTACTTC. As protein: CASSGSGRALYEQYF.

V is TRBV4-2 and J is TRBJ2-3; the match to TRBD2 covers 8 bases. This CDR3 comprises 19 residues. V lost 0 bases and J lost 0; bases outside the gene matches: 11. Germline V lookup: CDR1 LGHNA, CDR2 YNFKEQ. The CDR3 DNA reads TGTGCCAGCAGCCAAGATATCGGTAGCGGGGTAACTAGCACAGATACGCAGTATTTT. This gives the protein CASSQDIGSGVTSTDTQYF.

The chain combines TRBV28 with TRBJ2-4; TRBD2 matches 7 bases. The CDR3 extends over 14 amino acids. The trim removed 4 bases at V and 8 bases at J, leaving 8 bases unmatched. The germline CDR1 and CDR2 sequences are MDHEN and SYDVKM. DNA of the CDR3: TGTGCCAGCAGTTCGCCGGGACTAACGTACATTCAGTACTTC. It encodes CASSSPGLTYIQYF. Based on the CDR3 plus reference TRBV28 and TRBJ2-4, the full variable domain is DVKVTQSSRYLVKRTGEKVFLECVQDMDHENMFWYRQDPGLGLRLIYFSYDVKMKEKGDIPEGYSVSREKKERFSLILESASTNQTSMYLCASSSPGLTYIQYFGAGTRLSVL.

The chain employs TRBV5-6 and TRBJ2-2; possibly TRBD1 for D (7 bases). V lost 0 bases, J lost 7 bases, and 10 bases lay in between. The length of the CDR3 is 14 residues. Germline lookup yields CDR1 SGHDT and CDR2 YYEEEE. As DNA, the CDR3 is TGTGCCAGCAGCTTGGGGCAGGGGGGCGGGGAGCTGTTTTTT. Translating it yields CASSLGQGGGELFF.

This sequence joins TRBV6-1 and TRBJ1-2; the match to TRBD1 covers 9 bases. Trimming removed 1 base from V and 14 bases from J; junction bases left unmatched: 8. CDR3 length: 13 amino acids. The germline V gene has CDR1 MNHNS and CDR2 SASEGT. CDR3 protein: CASSEGLRQGVTF. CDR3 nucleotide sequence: TGTGCCAGCAGTGAAGGTTTAAGACAGGGGGTGACCTTC.

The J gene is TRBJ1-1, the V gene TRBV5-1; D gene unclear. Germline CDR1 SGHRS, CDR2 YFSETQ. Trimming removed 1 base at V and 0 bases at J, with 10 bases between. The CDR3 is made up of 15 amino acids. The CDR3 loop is CASSLNPSLNTEAFF. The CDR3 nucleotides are TGCGCCAGCAGCTTGAATCCAAGCTTGAACACTGAAGCTTTCTTT.

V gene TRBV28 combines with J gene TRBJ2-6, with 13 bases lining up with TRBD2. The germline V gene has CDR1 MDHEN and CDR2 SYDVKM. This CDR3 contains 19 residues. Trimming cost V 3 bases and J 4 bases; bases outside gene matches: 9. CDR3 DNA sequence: TGTGCCAGCAGTTTCTCAGGACTAGCGGGAGTGCCGGGGGCCAACGTCCTGACTTTC. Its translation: CASSFSGLAGVPGANVLTF. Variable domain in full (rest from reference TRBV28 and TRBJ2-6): DVKVTQSSRYLVKRTGEKVFLECVQDMDHENMFWYRQDPGLGLRLIYFSYDVKMKEKGDIPEGYSVSREKKERFSLILESASTNQTSMYLCASSFSGLAGVPGANVLTFGAGSRLTVL.

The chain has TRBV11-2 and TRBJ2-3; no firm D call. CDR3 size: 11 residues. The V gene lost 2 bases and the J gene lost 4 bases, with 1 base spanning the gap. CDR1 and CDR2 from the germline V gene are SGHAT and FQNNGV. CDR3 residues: CASSLSDTQYF. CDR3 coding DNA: TGTGCCAGCAGCTTATCAGATACGCAGTATTTT.

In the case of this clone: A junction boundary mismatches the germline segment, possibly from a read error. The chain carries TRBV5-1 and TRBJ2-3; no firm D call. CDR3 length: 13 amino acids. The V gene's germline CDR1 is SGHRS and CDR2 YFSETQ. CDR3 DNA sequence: TGCGCCAGCCGCTTAGACCCTACAGATACGCAGTATTTT. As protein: CASRLDPTDTQYF.

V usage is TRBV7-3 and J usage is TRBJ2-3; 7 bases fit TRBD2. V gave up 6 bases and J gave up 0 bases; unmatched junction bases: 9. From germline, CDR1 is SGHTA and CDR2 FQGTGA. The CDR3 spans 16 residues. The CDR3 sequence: CASREGLAASTDTQYF. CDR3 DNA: TGTGCCAGCAGGGAAGGGCTAGCGGCGAGCACAGATACGCAGTATTTT.

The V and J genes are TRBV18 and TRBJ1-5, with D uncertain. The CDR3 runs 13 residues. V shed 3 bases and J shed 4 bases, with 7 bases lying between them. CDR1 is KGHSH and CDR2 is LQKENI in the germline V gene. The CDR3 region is CASSPGNNQPQHF. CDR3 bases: TGTGCCAGCTCACCTGGGAATAATCAGCCCCAGCATTTT.

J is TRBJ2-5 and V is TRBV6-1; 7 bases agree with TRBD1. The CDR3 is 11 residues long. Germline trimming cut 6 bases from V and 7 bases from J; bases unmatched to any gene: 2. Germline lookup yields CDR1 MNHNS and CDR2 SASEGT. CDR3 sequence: CASRAGGTQYF. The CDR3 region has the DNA TGTGCCAGCAGGGCAGGGGGGACCCAGTACTTC.

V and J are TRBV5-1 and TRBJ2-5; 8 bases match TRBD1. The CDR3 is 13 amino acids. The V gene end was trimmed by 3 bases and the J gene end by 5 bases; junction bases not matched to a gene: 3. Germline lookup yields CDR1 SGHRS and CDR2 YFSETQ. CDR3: CASSSDRVETQYF. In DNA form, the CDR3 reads TGCGCCAGCAGCTCGGACAGGGTTGAGACCCAGTACTTC.

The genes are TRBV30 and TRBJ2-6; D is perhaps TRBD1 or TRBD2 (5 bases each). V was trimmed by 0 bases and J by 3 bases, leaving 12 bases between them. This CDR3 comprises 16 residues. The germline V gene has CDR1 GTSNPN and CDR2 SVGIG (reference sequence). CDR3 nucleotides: TGTGCCTGGAGTGTAGGGTGGGGGAATGGGGCCAACGTCCTGACTTTC. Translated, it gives CAWSVGWGNGANVLTF.

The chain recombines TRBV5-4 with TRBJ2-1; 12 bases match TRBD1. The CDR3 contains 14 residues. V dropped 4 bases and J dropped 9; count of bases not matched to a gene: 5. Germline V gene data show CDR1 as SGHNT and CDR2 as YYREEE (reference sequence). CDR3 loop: CASSAGQGAGEQFF. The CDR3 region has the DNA TGTGCCAGCAGCGCGGGACAGGGGGCCGGTGAGCAGTTCTTC.

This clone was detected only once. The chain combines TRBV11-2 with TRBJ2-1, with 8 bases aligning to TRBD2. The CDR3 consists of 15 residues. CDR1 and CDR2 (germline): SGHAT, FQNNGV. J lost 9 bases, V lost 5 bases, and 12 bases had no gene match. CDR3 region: CASSPLAGKRGEQFF. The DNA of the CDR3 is TGTGCCAGCAGCCCCCTAGCGGGTAAGCGGGGTGAGCAGTTCTTC.

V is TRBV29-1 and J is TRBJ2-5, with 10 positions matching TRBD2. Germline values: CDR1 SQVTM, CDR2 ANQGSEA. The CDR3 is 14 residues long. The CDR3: CSVSSGGTQETQYF. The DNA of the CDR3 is TGCAGTGTCTCTAGCGGGGGTACTCAAGAGACCCAGTACTTC.

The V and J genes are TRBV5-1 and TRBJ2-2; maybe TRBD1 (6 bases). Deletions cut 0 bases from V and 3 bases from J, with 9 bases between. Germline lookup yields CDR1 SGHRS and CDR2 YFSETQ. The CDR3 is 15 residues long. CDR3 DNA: TGCGCCAGCAGCTTGGGACAGGAGTACACCGGGGAGCTGTTTTTT. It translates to CASSLGQEYTGELFF.